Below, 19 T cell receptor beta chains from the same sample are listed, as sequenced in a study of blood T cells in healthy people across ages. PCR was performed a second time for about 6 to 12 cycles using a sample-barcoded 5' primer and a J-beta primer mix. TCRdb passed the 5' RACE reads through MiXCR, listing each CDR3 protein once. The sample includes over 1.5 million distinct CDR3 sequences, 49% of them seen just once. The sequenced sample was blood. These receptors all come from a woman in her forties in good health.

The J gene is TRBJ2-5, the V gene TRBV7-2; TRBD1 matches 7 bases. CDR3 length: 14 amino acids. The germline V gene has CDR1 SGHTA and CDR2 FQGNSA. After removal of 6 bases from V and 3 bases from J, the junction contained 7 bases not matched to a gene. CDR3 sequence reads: CASSAPGGKETQYF. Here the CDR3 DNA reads TGTGCCAGCAGTGCACCAGGGGGTAAAGAGACCCAGTACTTC.

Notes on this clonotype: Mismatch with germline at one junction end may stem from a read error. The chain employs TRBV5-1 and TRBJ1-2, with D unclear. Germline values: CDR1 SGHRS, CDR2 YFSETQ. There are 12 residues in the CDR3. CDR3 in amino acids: CASSLGSYSYTF. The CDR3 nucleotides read TGCGCCAGCAGCTTGGGCAGCTATAGCTACACCTTC.

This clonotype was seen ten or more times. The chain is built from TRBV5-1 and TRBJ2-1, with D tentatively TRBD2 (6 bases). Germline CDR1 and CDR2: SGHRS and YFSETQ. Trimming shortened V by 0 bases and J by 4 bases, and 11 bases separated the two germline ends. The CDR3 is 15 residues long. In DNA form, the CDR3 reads TGCGCCAGCAGCTTGGAGCGGGTTGTGTACAATGAGCAGTTCTTC. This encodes CASSLERVVYNEQFF. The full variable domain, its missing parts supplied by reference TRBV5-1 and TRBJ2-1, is KAGVTQTPRYLIKTRGQQVTLSCSPISGHRSVSWYQQTPGQGLQFLFEYFSETQRNKGNFPGRFSGRQFSNSRSEMNVSTLELGDSALYLCASSLERVVYNEQFFGPGTRLTVL.

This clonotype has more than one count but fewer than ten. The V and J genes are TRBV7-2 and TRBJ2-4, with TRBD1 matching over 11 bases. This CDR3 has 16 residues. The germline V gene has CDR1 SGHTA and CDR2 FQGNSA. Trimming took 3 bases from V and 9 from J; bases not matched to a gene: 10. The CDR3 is CASSFGTGGGKGIQYF. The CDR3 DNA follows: TGTGCCAGCAGCTTCGGGACAGGGGGTGGAAAGGGCATTCAGTACTTC.

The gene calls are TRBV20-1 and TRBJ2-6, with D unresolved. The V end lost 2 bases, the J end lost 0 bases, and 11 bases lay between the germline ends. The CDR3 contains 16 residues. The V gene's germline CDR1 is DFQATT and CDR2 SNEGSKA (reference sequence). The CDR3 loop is CSARPHGSSGANVLTF. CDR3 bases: TGCAGTGCTAGACCACACGGATCCTCTGGGGCCAACGTCCTGACTTTC.

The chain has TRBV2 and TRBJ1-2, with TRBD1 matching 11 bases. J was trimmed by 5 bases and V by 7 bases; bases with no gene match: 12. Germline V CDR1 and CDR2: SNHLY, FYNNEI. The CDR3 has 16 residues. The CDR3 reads CASTSSGTGGTYGYTF. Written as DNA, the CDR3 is TGTGCCAGCACATCGTCCGGGACAGGGGGTACTTATGGCTACACCTTC.

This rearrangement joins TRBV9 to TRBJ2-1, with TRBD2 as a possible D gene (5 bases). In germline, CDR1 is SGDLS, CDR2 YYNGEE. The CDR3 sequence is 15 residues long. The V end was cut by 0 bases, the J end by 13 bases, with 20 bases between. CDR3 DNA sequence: TGTGCCAGCAGCGTAGGAGGTATAGGAGGAGAGACCCAGTTCTTC. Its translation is CASSVGGIGGETQFF.

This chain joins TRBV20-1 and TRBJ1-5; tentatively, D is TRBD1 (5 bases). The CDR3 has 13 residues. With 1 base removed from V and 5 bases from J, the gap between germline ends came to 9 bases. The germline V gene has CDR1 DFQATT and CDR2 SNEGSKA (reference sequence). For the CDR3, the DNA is TGCAGTGCTAGAGGAGACAGCGATCAGCCCCAGCATTTT. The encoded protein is CSARGDSDQPQHF.

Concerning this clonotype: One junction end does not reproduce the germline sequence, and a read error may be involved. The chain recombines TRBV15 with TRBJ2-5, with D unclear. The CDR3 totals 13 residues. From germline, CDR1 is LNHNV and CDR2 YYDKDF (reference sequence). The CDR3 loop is CTTSKKGQETQYF. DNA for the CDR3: TGTACCACCAGCAAGAAAGGACAAGAGACCCAGTACTTC. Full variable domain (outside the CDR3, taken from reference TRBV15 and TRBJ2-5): DAMVIQNPRYQVTQFGKPVTLSCSQTLNHNVMYWYQQKSSQAPKLLFHYYDKDFNNEADTPDNFQSRRPNTSFCFLDIRSPGLGDTAMYLCTTSKKGQETQYFGPGTRLLVL.

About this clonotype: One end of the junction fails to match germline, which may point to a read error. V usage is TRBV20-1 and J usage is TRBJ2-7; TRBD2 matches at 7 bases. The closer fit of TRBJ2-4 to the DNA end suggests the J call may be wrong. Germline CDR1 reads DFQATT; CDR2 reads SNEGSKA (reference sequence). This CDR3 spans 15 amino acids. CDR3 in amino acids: CSAQPQRGIKSIQYF. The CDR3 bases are TGCAGTGCCCAACCCCAGCGGGGTATCAAAAGCATTCAGTACTTC.

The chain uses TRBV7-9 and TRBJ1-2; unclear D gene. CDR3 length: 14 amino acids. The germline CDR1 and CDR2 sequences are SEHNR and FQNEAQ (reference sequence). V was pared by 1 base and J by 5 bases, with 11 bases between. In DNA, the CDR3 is TGTGCCAGCAGCTTAGATGGGATAGATTATGGCTACACCTTC. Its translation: CASSLDGIDYGYTF.

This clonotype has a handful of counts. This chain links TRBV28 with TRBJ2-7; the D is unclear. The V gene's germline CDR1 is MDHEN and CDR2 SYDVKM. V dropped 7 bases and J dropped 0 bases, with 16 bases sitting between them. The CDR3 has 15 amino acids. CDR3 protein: CASTPSGSSSYEQYF. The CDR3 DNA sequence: TGTGCCAGCACGCCTTCGGGCTCGAGCTCCTACGAGCAGTACTTC.

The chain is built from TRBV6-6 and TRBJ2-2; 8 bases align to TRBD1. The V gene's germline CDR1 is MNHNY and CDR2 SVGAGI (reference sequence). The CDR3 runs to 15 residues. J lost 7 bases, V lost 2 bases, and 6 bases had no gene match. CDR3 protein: CASSYGQGRGGELFF. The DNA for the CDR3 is TGTGCCAGCAGTTACGGACAGGGTCGTGGCGGGGAGCTGTTTTTT.

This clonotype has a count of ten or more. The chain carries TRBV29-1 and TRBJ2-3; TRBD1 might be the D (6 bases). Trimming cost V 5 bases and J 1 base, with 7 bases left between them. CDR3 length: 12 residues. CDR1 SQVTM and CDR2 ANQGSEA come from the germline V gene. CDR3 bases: TGCAGCGTTTACAGGGGCACAGATACGCAGTATTTT. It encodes CSVYRGTDTQYF.

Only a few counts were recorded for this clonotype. In DNA form, the CDR3 reads TGTGCCAGCAGCGTAGAGGACACTGGGCTCTATGGCTACACCTTC. Translated: CASSVEDTGLYGYTF. The chain combines TRBV9 with TRBJ1-2; maybe TRBD1 (5 bases). The CDR3 is made up of 15 amino acids. Germline CDR1 and CDR2: SGDLS and YYNGEE. V lost 0 bases and J 4 bases, leaving 13 bases between the germline ends.

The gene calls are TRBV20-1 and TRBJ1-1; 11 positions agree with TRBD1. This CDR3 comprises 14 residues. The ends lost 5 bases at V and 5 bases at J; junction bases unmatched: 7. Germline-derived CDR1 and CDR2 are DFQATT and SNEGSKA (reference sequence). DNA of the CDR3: TGCAGTGCTGGCCCAGGGACAGGGGGTACTGAAGCTTTCTTT. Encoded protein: CSAGPGTGGTEAFF.

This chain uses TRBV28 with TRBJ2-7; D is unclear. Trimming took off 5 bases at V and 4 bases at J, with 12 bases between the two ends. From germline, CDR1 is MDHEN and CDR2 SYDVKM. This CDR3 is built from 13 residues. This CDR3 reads CASSTSHPYEQYF. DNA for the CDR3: TGTGCCAGCAGTACAAGTCATCCATACGAGCAGTACTTC.

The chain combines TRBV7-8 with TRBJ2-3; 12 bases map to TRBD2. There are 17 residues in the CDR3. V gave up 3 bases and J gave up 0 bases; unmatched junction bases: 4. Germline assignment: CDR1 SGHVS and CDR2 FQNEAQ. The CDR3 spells CASSLTSGGRSTDTQYF. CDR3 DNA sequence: TGTGCCAGCAGCTTGACTAGCGGGGGCCGTAGCACAGATACGCAGTATTTT. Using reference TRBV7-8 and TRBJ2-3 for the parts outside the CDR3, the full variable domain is GAGVSQSPRYKVAKRGQDVALRCDPISGHVSLFWYQQALGQGPEFLTYFQNEAQLDKSGLPSDRFFAERPEGSVSTLKIQRTQQEDSAVYLCASSLTSGGRSTDTQYFGPGTRLTVL.

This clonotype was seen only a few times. CDR3 DNA sequence: TGTGCCAGCAGCCTCGGACAGTCATTCTCCTACGAGCAGTACTTC. It yields the protein CASSLGQSFSYEQYF. The chain is built from TRBV6-2 or TRBV6-3 and TRBJ2-7; the D gene is possibly TRBD1 (6 bases). Germline CDR1 is MNHEY and CDR2 is SVGEGT. The V end was cut by 6 bases, the J end by 0 bases, with 15 bases between. The CDR3 contains 15 residues.